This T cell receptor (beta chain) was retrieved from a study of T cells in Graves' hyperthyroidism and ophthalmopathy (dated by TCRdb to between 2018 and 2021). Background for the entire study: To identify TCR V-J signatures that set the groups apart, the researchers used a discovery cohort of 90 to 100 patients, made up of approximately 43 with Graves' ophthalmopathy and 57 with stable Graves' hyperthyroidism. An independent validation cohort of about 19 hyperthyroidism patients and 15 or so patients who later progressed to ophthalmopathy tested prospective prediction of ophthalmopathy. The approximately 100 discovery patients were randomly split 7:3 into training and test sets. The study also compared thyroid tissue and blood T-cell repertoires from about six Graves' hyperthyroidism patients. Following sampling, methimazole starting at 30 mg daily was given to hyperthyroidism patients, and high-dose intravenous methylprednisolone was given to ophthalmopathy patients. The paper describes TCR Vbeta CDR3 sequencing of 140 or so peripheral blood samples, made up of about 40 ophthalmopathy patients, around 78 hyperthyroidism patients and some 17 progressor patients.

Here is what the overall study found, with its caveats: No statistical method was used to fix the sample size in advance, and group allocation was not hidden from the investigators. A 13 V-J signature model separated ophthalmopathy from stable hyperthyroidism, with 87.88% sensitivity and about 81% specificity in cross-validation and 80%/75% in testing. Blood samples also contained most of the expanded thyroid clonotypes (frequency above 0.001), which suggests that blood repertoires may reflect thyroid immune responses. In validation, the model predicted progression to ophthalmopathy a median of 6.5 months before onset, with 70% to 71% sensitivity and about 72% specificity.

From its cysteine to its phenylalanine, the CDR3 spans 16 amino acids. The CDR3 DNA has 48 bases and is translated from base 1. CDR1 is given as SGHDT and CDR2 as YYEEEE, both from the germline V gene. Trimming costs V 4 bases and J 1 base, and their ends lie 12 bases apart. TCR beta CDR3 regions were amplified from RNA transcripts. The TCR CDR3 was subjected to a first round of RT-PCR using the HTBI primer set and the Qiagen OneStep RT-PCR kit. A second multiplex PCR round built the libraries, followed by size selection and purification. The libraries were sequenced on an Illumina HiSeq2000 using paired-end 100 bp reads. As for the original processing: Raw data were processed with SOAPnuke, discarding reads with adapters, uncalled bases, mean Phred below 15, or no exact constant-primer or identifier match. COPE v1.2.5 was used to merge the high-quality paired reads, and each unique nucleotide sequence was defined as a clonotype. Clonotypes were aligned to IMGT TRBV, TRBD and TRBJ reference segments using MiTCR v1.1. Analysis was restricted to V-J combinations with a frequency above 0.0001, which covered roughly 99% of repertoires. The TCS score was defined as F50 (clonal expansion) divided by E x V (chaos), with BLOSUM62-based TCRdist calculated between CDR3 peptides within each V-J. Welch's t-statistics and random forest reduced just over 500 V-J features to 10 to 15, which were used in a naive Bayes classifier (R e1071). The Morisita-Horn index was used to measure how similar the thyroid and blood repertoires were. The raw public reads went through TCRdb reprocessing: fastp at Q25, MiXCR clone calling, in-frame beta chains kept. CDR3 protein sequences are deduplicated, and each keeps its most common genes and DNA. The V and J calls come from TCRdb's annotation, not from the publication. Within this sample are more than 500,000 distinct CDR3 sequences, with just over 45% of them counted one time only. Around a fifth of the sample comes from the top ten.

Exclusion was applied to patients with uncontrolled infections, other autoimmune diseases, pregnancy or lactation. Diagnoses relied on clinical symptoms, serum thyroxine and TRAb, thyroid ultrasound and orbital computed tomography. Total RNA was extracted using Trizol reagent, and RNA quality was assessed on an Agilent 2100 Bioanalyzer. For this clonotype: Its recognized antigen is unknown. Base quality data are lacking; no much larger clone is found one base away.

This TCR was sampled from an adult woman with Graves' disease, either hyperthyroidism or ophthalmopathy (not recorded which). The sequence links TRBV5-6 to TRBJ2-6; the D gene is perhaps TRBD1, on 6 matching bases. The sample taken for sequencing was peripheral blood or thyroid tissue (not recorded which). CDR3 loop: CASSVHRVSGANVLTF. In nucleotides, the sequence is TGTGCCAGCAGCGTGCACAGGGTTTCTGGGGCCAACGTCCTGACTTTC.